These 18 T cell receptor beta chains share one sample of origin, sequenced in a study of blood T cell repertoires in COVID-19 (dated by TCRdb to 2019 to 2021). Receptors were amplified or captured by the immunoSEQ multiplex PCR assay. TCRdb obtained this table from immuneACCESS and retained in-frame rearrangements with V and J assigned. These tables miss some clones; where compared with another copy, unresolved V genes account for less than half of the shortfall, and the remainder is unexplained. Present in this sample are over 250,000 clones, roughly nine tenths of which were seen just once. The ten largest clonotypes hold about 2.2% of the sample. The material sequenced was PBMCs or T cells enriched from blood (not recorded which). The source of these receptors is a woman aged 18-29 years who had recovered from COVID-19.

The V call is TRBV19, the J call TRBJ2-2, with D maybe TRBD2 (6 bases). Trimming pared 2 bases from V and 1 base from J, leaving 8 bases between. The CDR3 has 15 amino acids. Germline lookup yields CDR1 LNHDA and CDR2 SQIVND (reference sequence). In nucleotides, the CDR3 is TGTGCCAGTAGTATATATAGCGGGAACACCGGGGAGCTGTTTTTT. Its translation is CASSIYSGNTGELFF. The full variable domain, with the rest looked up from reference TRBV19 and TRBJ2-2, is DGGITQSPKYLFRKEGQNVTLSCEQNLNHDAMYWYRQDPGQGLRLIYYSQIVNDFQKGDIAEGYSVSREKKESFPLTVTSAQKNPTAFYLCASSIYSGNTGELFFGEGSRLTVL.

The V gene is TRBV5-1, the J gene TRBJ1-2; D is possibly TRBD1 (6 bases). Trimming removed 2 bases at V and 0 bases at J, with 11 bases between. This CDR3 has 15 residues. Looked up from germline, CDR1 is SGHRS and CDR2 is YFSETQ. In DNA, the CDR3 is TGCGCCAGCAGCTTTGGACAGAACCCTAACTATGGCTACACCTTC. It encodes CASSFGQNPNYGYTF.

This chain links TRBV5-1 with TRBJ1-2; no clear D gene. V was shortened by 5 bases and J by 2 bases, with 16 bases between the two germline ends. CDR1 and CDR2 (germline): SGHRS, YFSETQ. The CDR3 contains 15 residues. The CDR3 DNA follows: TGCGCCAGCAGAATGGGTCGAGCGGACAACTATGGCTACACCTTC. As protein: CASRMGRADNYGYTF.

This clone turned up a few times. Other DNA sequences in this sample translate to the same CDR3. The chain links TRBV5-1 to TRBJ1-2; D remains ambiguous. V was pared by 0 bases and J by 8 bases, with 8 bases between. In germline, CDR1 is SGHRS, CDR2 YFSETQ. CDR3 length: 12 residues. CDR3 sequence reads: CASSLEREGYTF. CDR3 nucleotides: TGCGCCAGCAGCTTGGAACGAGAGGGCTACACCTTC. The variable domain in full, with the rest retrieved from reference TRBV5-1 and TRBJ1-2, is KAGVTQTPRYLIKTRGQQVTLSCSPISGHRSVSWYQQTPGQGLQFLFEYFSETQRNKGNFPGRFSGRQFSNSRSEMNVSTLELGDSALYLCASSLEREGYTFGSGTRLTVV.

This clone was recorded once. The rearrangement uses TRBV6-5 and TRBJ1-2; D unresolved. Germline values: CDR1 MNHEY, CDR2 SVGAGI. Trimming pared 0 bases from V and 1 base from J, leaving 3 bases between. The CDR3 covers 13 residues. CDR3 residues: CASSYSYNYGYTF. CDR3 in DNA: TGTGCCAGCAGTTACTCCTATAACTATGGCTACACCTTC.

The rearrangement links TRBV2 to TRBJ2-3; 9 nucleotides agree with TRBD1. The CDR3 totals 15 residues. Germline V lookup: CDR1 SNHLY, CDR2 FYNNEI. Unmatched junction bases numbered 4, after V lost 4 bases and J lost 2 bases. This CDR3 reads CASSADRGFTDTQYF. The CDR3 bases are TGTGCCAGCAGTGCCGACAGGGGGTTCACAGATACGCAGTATTTT.

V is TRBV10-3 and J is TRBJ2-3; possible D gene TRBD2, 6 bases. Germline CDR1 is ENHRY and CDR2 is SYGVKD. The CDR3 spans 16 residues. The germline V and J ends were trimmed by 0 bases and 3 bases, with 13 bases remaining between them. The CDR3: CAISESAGISTDTQYF. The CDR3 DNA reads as TGTGCCATCAGTGAGTCGGCGGGGATAAGTACAGATACGCAGTATTTT.

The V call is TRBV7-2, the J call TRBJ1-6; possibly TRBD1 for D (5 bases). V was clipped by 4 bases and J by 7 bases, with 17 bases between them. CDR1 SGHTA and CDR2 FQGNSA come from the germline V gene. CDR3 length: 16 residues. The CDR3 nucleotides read TGTGCCAGCAGCTCGGGGGACGGAGCCAACAATTCACCCCTCCACTTT. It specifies CASSSGDGANNSPLHF.

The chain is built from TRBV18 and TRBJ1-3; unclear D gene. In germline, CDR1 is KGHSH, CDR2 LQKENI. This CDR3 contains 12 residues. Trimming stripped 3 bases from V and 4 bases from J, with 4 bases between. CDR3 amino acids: CASSPEGNTIYF. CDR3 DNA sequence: TGTGCCAGCTCACCGGAGGGAAACACCATATATTTT.

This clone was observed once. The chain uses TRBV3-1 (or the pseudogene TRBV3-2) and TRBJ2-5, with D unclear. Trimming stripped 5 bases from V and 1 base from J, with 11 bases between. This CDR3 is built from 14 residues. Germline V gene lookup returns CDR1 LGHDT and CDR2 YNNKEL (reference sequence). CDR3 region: CASSYQSFQETQYF. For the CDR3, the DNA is TGTGCCAGCAGCTATCAAAGCTTCCAAGAGACCCAGTACTTC.

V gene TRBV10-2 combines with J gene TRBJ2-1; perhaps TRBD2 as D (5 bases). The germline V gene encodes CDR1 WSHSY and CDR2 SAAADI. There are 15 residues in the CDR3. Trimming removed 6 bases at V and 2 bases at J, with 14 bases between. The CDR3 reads CASRDPGVPYNEQFF. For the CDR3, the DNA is TGCGCCAGCAGGGACCCCGGGGTACCCTACAATGAGCAGTTCTTC.

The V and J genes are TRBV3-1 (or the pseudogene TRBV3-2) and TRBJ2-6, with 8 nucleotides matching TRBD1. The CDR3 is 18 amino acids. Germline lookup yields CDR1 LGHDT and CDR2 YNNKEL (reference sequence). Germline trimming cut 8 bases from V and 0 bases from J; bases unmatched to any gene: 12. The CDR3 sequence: CASVFSGQVLSGANVLTF. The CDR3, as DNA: TGTGCCAGCGTGTTTTCGGGACAGGTTCTCTCTGGGGCCAACGTCCTGACTTTC.

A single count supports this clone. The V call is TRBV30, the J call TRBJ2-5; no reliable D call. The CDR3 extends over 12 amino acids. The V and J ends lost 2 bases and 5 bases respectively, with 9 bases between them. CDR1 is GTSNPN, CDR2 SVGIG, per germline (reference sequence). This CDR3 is CAWSTEWETQYF. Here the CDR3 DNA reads TGTGCCTGGAGTACTGAGTGGGAGACCCAGTACTTC.

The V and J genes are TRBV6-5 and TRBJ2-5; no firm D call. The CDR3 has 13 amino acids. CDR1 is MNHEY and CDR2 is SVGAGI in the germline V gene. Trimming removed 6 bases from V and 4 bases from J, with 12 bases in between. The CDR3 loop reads CASSRATTETQYF. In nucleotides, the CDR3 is TGTGCCAGCAGCCGAGCCACCACAGAGACCCAGTACTTC.

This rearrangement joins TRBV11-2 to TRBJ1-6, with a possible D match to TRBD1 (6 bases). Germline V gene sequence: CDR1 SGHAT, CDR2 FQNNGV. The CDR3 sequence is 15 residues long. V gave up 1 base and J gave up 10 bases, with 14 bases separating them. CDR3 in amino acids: CASSLGAGERSPLHF. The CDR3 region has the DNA TGTGCCAGCAGCTTAGGGGCAGGGGAAAGATCACCCCTCCACTTT.

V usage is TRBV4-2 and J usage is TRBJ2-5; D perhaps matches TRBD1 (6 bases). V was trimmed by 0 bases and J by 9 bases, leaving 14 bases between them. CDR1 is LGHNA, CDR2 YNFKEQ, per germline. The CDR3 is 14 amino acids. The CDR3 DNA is TGTGCCAGCAGCCAAGATCAAGCTTACAGGGCCCAGTACTTC. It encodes CASSQDQAYRAQYF.

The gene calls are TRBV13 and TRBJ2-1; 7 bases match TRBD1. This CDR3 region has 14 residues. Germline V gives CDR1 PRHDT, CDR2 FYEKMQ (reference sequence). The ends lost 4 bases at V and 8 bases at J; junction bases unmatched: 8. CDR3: CASSSPEQGDEQFF. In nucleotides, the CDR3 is TGTGCCAGCAGCTCCCCTGAGCAGGGGGATGAGCAGTTCTTC.

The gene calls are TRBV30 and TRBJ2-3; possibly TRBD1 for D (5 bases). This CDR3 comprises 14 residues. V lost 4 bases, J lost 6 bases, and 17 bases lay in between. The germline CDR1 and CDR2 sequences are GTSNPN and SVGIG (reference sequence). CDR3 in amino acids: CAWTSGIPPDTQYF. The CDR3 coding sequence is TGTGCCTGGACCTCAGGGATCCCTCCGGATACGCAGTATTTT.